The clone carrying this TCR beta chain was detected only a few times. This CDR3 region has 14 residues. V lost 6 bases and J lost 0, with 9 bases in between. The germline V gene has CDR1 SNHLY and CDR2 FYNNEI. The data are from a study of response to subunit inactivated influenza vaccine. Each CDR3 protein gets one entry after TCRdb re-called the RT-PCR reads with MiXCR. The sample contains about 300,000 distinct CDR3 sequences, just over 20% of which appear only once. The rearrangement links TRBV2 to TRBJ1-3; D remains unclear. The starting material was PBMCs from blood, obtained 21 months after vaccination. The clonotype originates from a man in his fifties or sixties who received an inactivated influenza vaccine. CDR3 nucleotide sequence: TGTGCCAGCAGGTTACAAGACTCTGGAAACACCATATATTTT. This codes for CASRLQDSGNTIYF.